This is a list of T cell receptor beta chains from one sample in a study of blood T cell repertoires in COVID-19. The protocol was immunoSEQ multiplex PCR, while the TCRdb copy is restricted to in-frame clones and leaves out a portion. The data contain about 54,000 clones, approximately 90% of them singletons. The specimen was peripheral blood. The receptors were sampled from a woman between 40 and 50 years old with active COVID-19. Both conserved end residues are part of each CDR3. Fields, in order: V gene, CDR3 length, J gene, clone size, D gene, CDR3 protein, CDR3 DNA. A D gene is named only where the DNA matches it firmly. Size values are once, few and many counts, or a class for expanded clones, and some rows have none.

v_call: TRBV27; cdr3_length: 15; j_call: TRBJ1-5; clone_size: NA; d_call: TRBD1; cdr3_aa: CASSLYRGYNQPQHF; cdr3_nt: TGTGCCAGCAGTTTATACAGGGGGTACAATCAGCCCCAGCATTTT
v_call: TRBV6-1; cdr3_length: 15; j_call: TRBJ2-3; clone_size: NA; d_call: TRBD2; cdr3_aa: CASSELAGGPDTQYF; cdr3_nt: TGTGCCAGCAGTGAACTAGCGGGGGGGCCAGATACGCAGTATTTT
v_call: TRBV6-5; cdr3_length: 14; j_call: TRBJ1-1; clone_size: NA; d_call: TRBD1; cdr3_aa: CASSYTGALSEAFF; cdr3_nt: TGTGCCAGCAGTTACACAGGGGCGCTGTCTGAAGCTTTCTTT
v_call: TRBV5-8; cdr3_length: 17; j_call: TRBJ1-5; clone_size: NA; d_call: NA; cdr3_aa: CASSLWPGEGYNQPQHF; cdr3_nt: TGTGCCAGCAGCTTGTGGCCAGGGGAAGGTTACAATCAGCCCCAGCATTTT
v_call: TRBV9; cdr3_length: 16; j_call: TRBJ2-7; clone_size: once; d_call: NA; cdr3_aa: CASSPTMIQGTGEQYF; cdr3_nt: TGTGCCAGCAGCCCAACAATGATACAGGGTACGGGCGAGCAGTACTTC
v_call: TRBV3-1/TRBV3-2; cdr3_length: 15; j_call: TRBJ2-3; clone_size: NA; d_call: TRBD1; cdr3_aa: CASSPGTGITDTQYF; cdr3_nt: TGTGCCAGCAGCCCCGGGACAGGGATCACAGATACGCAGTATTTT
v_call: TRBV4-2; cdr3_length: 15; j_call: TRBJ1-4; clone_size: once; d_call: TRBD1; cdr3_aa: CASSSRTGNNEKLFF; cdr3_nt: TGTGCCAGCAGCTCTCGGACAGGGAATAATGAAAAACTGTTTTTT
v_call: TRBV24-1; cdr3_length: 16; j_call: TRBJ2-1; clone_size: NA; d_call: TRBD1; cdr3_aa: CATSDSAGGQVNEQFF; cdr3_nt: TGTGCCACCAGTGATTCCGCAGGGGGCCAAGTTAACGAGCAGTTCTTC
v_call: TRBV5-6; cdr3_length: 16; j_call: TRBJ1-6; clone_size: NA; d_call: TRBD1; cdr3_aa: CASSSLDRVGESPLHF; cdr3_nt: TGTGCCAGCAGCTCACTGGACAGGGTAGGGGAATCACCCCTCCACTTT
v_call: TRBV7-2; cdr3_length: 15; j_call: TRBJ2-5; clone_size: NA; d_call: NA; cdr3_aa: CASSLAGGLGETQYF; cdr3_nt: TGTGCCAGCAGCTTAGCGGGGGGGCTGGGAGAGACCCAGTACTTC
v_call: TRBV6-2/TRBV6-3; cdr3_length: 19; j_call: TRBJ2-1; clone_size: NA; d_call: TRBD2; cdr3_aa: CASSYSKLWRGDSYNEQFF; cdr3_nt: TGTGCCAGCAGTTACTCGAAGTTGTGGCGGGGGGACTCCTACAATGAGCAGTTCTTC
v_call: TRBV29-1; cdr3_length: 15; j_call: TRBJ2-5; clone_size: NA; d_call: NA; cdr3_aa: CSADAIGSLQETQYF; cdr3_nt: TGCAGCGCAGACGCAATCGGGAGCCTTCAAGAGACCCAGTACTTC
v_call: TRBV30; cdr3_length: 15; j_call: TRBJ1-2; clone_size: few; d_call: NA; cdr3_aa: CAWSELMTGSYGYTF; cdr3_nt: TGTGCCTGGAGTGAACTTATGACTGGGAGCTATGGCTACACCTTC
v_call: TRBV5-6; cdr3_length: 15; j_call: TRBJ1-2; clone_size: NA; d_call: TRBD1; cdr3_aa: CASSVLRDRASGYTF; cdr3_nt: TGTGCCAGCAGCGTGCTCCGGGACAGGGCCAGTGGCTACACCTTC
v_call: TRBV5-1; cdr3_length: 14; j_call: TRBJ2-3; clone_size: NA; d_call: TRBD1; cdr3_aa: CASSFLTGSDTQYF; cdr3_nt: TGCGCCAGCAGCTTTTTGACAGGGTCAGATACGCAGTATTTT
v_call: TRBV7-3; cdr3_length: 14; j_call: TRBJ1-1; clone_size: NA; d_call: NA; cdr3_aa: CASSPNREDTEAFF; cdr3_nt: TGTGCCAGCAGCCCAAACAGGGAAGACACTGAAGCTTTCTTT
v_call: TRBV11-3; cdr3_length: 18; j_call: TRBJ1-1; clone_size: NA; d_call: NA; cdr3_aa: CASSFGGGVVRRDTEAFF; cdr3_nt: TGTGCCAGCAGCTTCGGTGGCGGAGTAGTACGCCGGGACACTGAAGCTTTCTTT